This T cell receptor beta chain comes out of a study of technical replicates of blood from several donors. The assay was immunoSEQ multiplex PCR, and TCRdb's table has in-frame clones only and misses some. Among roughly 100,000 clones listed, roughly 95% were seen once. This clone was recorded once. A junction boundary mismatches the germline segment, possibly from a read error. Germline lookup yields CDR1 MNHNS and CDR2 SASEGT. The CDR3 has 13 residues. The chain uses TRBV6-1 and TRBJ1-2, with TRBD1 matching 7 bases. This clonotype was obtained from a human donor in good health. The sample consisted of T cells isolated from PBMCs. The CDR3 DNA reads as TGTGCCAGCACCCGAGGGGAACAGGGGAAAAGACACTTC. Translation: CASTRGEQGKRHF.